These 3 T cell receptor beta chains came from one sample sequenced in a study of identical twins. TCRdb analysed the 5' RACE reads with MiXCR anew, one entry per CDR3 protein. The table has roughly 1.6 million distinct CDR3 sequences, under 35% seen once; the top ten hold 0.27%. Sample: cord blood. These receptors all come from a newborn girl in good health.

Comment on this clonotype: A much larger clonotype is one base distant, so this may be a read error. The chain combines TRBV6-2 or TRBV6-3 with TRBJ2-7; TRBD2 matches 12 bases. The germline V gene encodes CDR1 MNHEY and CDR2 SVGEGT. The CDR3 is made up of 14 amino acids. The CDR3 protein is CTSSRTSGIYEQYF. The CDR3 DNA sequence: TGTACCAGCAGTCGGACTAGCGGGATTTACGAGCAGTACTTC.

In this sample, this clonotype turned up many times. The gene calls are TRBV7-2 and TRBJ2-3; D possibly corresponds to TRBD2 (5 bases). CDR1 and CDR2 from the germline V gene are SGHTA and FQGNSA. V was pared by 6 bases and J by 2 bases, with 9 bases between. The length of the CDR3 is 13 residues. CDR3 coding DNA: TGTGCCAGCAGACCGGGAACCACAGATACGCAGTATTTT. It specifies CASRPGTTDTQYF.

The gene calls are TRBV20-1 and TRBJ1-6; D is unclear. The CDR3 has 15 amino acids. Germline V gene lookup returns CDR1 DFQATT and CDR2 SNEGSKA (reference sequence). With 0 bases removed from V and 7 bases from J, the gap between germline ends came to 13 bases. Here the CDR3 reads CSARDWAVVNSPLHF. CDR3 DNA sequence: TGCAGTGCTAGAGATTGGGCAGTTGTCAATTCACCCCTCCACTTT.